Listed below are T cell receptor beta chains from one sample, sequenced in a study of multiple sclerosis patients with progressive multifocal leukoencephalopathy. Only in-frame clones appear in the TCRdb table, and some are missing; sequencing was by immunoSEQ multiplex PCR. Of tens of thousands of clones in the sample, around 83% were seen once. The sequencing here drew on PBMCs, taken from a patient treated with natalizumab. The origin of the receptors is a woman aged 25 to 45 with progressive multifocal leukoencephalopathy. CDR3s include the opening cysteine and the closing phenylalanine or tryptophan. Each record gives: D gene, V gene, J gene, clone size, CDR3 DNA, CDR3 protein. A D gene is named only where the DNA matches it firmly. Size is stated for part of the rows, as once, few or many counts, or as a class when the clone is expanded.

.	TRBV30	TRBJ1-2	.	TGTGCCTGGAGTTTGGGGTTGGTTGGCTACACCTTC	CAWSLGLVGYTF
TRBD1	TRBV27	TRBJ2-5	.	TGTGCCAGCAAACGGGACAGACAAGAGACCCAGTACTTC	CASKRDRQETQYF
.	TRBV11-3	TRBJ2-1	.	TGTGCCAGCAGCTTAGGGGGTGAGCAGTTCTTC	CASSLGGEQFF
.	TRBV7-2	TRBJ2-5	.	TGTGCCAGCAGCCTAGGGGGGGGGTCCGCGACCCAGTACTTC	CASSLGGGSATQYF
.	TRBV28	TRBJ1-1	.	TGTGCCAGCACTCCCAGTCTGGGCCCTGAAGCTTTCTTT	CASTPSLGPEAFF
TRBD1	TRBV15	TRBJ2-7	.	TGTGCCACCAGCATATCCGGGACAGGATCCTACGAGCAGTACTTC	CATSISGTGSYEQYF
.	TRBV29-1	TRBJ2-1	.	TGCAGCGTTTCAGGACGTAGCTCCTACAATGAGCAGTTCTTC	CSVSGRSSYNEQFF
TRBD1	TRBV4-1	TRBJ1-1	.	TGCGCCAGCAGCCCTCGACAGGGGGCGAGCACTGAAGCTTTCTTT	CASSPRQGASTEAFF
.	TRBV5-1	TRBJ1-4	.	TGCGCCAGCAGCTTGGAACCTAATGAAAAACTGTTTTTT	CASSLEPNEKLFF
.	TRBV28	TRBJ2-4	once	TGTGCCAGCAGTTTCCCCCAAAGGGGTAACATTCAGTACTTC	CASSFPQRGNIQYF
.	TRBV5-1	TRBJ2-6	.	TGCGCCAGCAGCTTAGGTAGTCGATCTGGGGCCAACGTCCTGACTTTC	CASSLGSRSGANVLTF
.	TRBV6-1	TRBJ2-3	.	TGTGCCAGCAGTGGGGACCCTACGACTGCAGATACGCAGTATTTT	CASSGDPTTADTQYF
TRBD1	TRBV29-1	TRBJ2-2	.	TGCAGCGTTGGAGGCAGGGGGCGAGGCGGGGAGCTGTTTTTT	CSVGGRGRGGELFF